These 3 T cell receptor beta chains were all obtained from the same sample, sequenced in a study of CD8+CD57+ T cells in acquired aplastic anemia. TCR beta VDJ combinations and CDR3 sequences were profiled from genomic DNA. One entry per CDR3 protein results from TCRdb running MiXCR on the reads. The sample has around 190,000 distinct CDR3 sequences; around 50% are singletons. Flow cytometry had shown expanded CD8+CD57+ cells in the patients chosen for sequencing. What was sequenced was sorted CD4+, CD8+, or CD8+CD57+ T cells (not recorded which) from PBMCs. These receptors all come from a human donor with aplastic anemia.

J is TRBJ1-2 and V is TRBV7-8; D is undetermined. The CDR3 has 15 amino acids. Trimming took off 2 bases at V and 4 bases at J, with 14 bases between the two ends. The germline CDR1 and CDR2 sequences are SGHVS and FQNEAQ. The CDR3 DNA reads as TGTGCCAGCAGCTTACGGCAGACCCTTGGCTATGGCTACACCTTC. It encodes CASSLRQTLGYGYTF.

As concerns this clonotype: The junction shows a germline mismatch at one end, possibly a read error. The rearrangement links TRBV7-8 to TRBJ1-6; possible D gene TRBD1, 5 bases. The CDR3 has 16 amino acids. Germline-derived CDR1 and CDR2 are SGHVS and FQNEAQ. CDR3 loop: CAGSLVRGSGDAPLHF. The CDR3 region has the DNA TGTGCCGGCAGCTTAGTTCGGGGCTCCGGGGATGCACCCCTCCACTTT.

This clonotype has only a few counts. The V gene is TRBV7-2, the J gene TRBJ2-7; D is perhaps TRBD1 (5 bases). From germline, CDR1 is SGHTA and CDR2 FQGNSA. Trimming left V 1 base short and J 2 bases short, with 6 bases between. The CDR3 spans 13 residues. This CDR3 reads CASSLGGPYEQYF. CDR3 DNA: TGTGCCAGCAGCTTAGGGGGCCCCTACGAGCAGTACTTC.